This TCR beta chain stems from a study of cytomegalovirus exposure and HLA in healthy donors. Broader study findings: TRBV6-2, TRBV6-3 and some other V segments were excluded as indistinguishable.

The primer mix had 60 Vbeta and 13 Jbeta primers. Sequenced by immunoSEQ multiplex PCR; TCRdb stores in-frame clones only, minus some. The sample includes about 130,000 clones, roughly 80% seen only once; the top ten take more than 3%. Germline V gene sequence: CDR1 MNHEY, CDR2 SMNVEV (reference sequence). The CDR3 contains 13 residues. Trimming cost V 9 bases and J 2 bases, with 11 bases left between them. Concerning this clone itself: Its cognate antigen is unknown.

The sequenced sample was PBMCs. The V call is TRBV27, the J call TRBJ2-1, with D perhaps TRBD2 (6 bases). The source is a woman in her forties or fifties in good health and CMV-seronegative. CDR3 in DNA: TGTGCCAGTGGAATAGCGGCCTACAATGAGCAGTTCTTC. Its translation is CASGIAAYNEQFF.